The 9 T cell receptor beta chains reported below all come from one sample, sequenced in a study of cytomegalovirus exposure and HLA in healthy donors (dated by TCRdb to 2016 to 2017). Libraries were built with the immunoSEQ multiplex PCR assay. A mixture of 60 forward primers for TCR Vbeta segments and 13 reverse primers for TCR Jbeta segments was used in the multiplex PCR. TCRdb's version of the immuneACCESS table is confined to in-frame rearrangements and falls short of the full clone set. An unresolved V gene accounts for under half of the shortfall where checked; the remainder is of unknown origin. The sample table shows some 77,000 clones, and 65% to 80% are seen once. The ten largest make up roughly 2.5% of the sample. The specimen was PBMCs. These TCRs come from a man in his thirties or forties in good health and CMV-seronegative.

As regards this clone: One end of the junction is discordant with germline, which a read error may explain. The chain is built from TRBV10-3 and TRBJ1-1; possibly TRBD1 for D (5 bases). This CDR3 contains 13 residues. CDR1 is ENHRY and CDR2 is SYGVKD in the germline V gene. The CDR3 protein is CALRELSVTEAFF. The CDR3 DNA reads TGTGCCCTCAGGGAGCTCTCGGTCACTGAAGCTTTCTTT.

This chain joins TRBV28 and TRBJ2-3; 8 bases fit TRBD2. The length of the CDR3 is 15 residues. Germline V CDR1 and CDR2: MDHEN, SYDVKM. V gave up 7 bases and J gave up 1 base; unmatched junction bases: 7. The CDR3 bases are TGTGCCAGCAATGGTGCGACTAGCGGCACAGATACGCAGTATTTT. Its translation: CASNGATSGTDTQYF. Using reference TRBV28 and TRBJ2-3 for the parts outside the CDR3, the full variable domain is DVKVTQSSRYLVKRTGEKVFLECVQDMDHENMFWYRQDPGLGLRLIYFSYDVKMKEKGDIPEGYSVSREKKERFSLILESASTNQTSMYLCASNGATSGTDTQYFGPGTRLTVL.

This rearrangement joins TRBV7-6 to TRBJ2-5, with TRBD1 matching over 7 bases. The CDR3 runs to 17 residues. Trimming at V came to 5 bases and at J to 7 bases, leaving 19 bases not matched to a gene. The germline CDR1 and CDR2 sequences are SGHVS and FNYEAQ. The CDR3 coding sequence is TGTGCCAGCAGCGGACGGGACAGACGCTTAGATGGTTTGACCCAGTACTTC. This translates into CASSGRDRRLDGLTQYF.

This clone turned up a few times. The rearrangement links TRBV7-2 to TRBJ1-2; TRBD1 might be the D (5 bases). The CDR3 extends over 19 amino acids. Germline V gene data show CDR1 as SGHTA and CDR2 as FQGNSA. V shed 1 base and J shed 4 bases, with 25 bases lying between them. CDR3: CASSLVGAFGGTGIYGYTF. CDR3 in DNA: TGTGCCAGCAGCTTAGTAGGGGCGTTCGGAGGGACGGGGATCTATGGCTACACCTTC.

CDR3: CASSPDRASYNEQFF. The CDR3 nucleotides are TGTGCCAGTAGCCCGGACAGGGCAAGCTACAATGAGCAGTTCTTC. This chain connects TRBV19 to TRBJ2-1, with 8 bases fitting TRBD1. CDR3 length: 15 residues. Germline assignment: CDR1 LNHDA and CDR2 SQIVND (reference sequence). V was clipped by 6 bases and J by 3 bases; unmatched bases: 7.

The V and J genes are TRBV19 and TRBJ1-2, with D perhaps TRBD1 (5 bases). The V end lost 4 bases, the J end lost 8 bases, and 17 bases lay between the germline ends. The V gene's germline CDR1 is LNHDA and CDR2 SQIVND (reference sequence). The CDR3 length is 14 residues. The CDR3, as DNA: TGTGCCAGTAGTACCTCGGACAAGAGGTACGGCTACACCTTC. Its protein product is CASSTSDKRYGYTF.

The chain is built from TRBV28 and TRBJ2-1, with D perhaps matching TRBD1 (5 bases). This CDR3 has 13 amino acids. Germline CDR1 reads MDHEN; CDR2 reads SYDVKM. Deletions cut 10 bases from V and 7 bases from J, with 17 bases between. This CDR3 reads CATTGRQINEQFF. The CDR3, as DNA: TGTGCCACCACAGGTAGGCAGATTAATGAGCAGTTCTTC.

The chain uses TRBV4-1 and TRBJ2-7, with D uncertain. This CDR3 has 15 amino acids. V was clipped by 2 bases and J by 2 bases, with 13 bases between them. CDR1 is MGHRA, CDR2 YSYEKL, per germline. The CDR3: CASSQIFDIPYEQYF. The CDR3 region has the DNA TGCGCCAGCAGCCAAATCTTTGACATTCCCTACGAGCAGTACTTC.

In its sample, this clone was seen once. The CDR3 reads CASSYTGSGNTIYF. DNA of the CDR3: TGTGCCAGCAGCTATACAGGGTCGGGAAACACCATATATTTT. This rearrangement joins TRBV6-6 to TRBJ1-3, with D possibly TRBD1 on 6 matching bases. The V gene lost 6 bases and the J gene lost 4 bases, with 13 bases spanning the gap. In germline, CDR1 is MNHNY, CDR2 SVGAGI (reference sequence). The CDR3 runs to 14 residues.